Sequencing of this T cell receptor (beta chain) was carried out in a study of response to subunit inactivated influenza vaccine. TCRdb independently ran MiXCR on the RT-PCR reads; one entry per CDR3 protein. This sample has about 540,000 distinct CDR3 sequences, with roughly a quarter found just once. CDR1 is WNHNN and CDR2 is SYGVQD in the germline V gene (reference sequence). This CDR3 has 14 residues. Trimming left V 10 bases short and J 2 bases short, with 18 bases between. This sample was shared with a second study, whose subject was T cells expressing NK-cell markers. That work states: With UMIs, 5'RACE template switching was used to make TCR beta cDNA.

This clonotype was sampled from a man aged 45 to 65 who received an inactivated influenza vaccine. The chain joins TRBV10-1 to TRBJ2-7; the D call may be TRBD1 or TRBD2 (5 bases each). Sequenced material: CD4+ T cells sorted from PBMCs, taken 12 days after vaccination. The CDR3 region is CATSRGSVAYEQYF. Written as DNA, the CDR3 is TGCGCCACATCGAGGGGTAGCGTTGCCTACGAGCAGTACTTC.